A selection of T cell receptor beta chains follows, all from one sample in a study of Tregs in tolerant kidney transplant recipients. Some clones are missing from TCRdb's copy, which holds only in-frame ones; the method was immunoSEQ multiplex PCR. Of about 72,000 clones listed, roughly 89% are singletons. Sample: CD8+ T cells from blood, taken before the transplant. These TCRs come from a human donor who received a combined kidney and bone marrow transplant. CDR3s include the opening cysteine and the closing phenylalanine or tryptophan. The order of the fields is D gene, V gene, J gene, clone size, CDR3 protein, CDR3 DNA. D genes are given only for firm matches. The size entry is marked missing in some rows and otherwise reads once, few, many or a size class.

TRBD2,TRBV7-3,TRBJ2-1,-,CASSLVTSAYNEQFF,TGTGCCAGCAGCTTAGTGACTAGCGCCTACAATGAGCAGTTCTTC
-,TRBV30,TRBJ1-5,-,CAWSGIGFNQPQHF,TGTGCCTGGAGTGGCATCGGGTTCAATCAGCCCCAGCATTTT
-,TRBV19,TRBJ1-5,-,CASNHRIDQPQHF,TGTGCCAGTAACCACAGGATAGATCAGCCCCAGCATTTT
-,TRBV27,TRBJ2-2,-,CASSVSRTNTGELFF,TGTGCCAGCAGTGTATCCAGGACGAACACCGGGGAGCTGTTTTTT
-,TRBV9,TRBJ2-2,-,CASSVGSGVTGELFF,TGTGCCAGCAGCGTAGGTTCAGGGGTCACCGGGGAGCTGTTTTTT
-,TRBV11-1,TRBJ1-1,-,CASSFNSLMNTEAFF,TGTGCCAGCAGCTTCAACAGCTTGATGAACACTGAAGCTTTCTTT
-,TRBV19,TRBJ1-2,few,CASSHTGPGQYGYTF,TGTGCCAGTAGCCATACCGGGCCAGGACAATATGGCTACACCTTC
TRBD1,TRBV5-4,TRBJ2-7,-,CASSSGTGGFEQYF,TGTGCCAGCAGCTCCGGTACAGGGGGCTTCGAGCAGTACTTC
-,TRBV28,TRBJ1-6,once,CASSLRGFPLHF,TGTGCCAGCAGTTTAAGGGGATTTCCCCTCCACTTT
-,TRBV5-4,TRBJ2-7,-,CASSSHTGYEQYF,TGTGCCAGCAGCTCCCACACAGGTTACGAGCAGTACTTC
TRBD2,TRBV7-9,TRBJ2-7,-,CASSSERSGSGYEQYF,TGTGCCAGCAGCTCAGAAAGGAGCGGGAGTGGGTACGAGCAGTACTTC
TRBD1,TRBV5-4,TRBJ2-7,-,CASSLGQGDEQYF,TGTGCCAGCAGCTTGGGACAGGGGGACGAGCAGTACTTC
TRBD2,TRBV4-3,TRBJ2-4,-,CASSQDRLAEKENIQYF,TGCGCCAGCAGCCAAGATAGACTAGCGGAGAAAGAAAACATTCAGTACTTC
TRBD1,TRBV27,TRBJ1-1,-,CASSLSGQGLVGAFF,TGTGCCAGCAGTCTATCGGGACAGGGGTTGGTGGGAGCTTTCTTT
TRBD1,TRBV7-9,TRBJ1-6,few,CASSSDRSDSPLHF,TGTGCCAGCAGCTCGGACAGGTCGGATTCACCCCTCCACTTT
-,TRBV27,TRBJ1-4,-,CASSLSQGLNEKLFF,TGTGCCAGCAGTTTATCGCAGGGCCTTAATGAAAAACTGTTTTTT
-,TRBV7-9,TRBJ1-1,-,CASSLGASTEAFF,TGTGCCAGCAGCTTAGGAGCTAGCACTGAAGCTTTCTTT
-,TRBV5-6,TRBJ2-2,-,CASYRAKSGTGELFF,TGTGCCAGCTACAGGGCGAAATCGGGCACCGGGGAGCTGTTTTTT
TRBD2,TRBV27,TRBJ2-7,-,CASSISRGLASYEQYF,TGTGCCAGCAGTATTTCGAGGGGACTAGCGTCCTACGAGCAGTACTTC
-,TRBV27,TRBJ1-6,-,CASSLSPYSPLHF,TGTGCCAGCAGTTTATCCCCCTATTCACCCCTCCACTTT
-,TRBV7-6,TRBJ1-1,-,CASSLGPGDTEAFF,TGTGCCAGCAGCTTAGGTCCGGGAGACACTGAAGCTTTCTTT
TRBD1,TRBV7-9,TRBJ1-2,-,CASSSGTGAGYTF,TGTGCCAGCAGCTCCGGGACAGGGGCCGGCTACACCTTC
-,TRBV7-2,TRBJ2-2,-,CASSGERAGAGELFF,TGTGCCAGCAGCGGGGAGAGGGCAGGGGCCGGGGAGCTGTTTTTT
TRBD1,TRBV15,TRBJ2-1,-,CATSRDSEQFF,TGTGCCACCAGTAGGGACAGCGAGCAGTTCTTC
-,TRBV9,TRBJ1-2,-,CASSAIDSSFYGYTF,TGTGCCAGCAGCGCAATAGACAGTTCCTTCTATGGCTACACCTTC